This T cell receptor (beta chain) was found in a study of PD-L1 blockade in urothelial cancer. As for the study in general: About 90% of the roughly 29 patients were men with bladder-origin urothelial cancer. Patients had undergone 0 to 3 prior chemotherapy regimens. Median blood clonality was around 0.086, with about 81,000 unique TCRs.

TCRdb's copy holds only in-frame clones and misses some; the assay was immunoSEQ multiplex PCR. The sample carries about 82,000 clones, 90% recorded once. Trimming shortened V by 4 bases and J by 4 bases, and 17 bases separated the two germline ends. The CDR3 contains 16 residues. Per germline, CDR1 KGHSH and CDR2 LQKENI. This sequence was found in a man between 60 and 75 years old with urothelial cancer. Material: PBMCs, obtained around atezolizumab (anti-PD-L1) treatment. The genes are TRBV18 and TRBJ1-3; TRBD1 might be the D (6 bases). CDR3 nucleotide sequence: TGTGCCAGCTCACAAGGACAGCCTTCAGTCGGAAACACCATATATTTT. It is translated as CASSQGQPSVGNTIYF.